The 6 T cell receptor beta chains in this list originate from one sample, sequenced in a study of T cell changes during pregnancy in multiple sclerosis. TCRdb's copy holds only in-frame clones and misses some; the assay was immunoSEQ multiplex PCR. Of approximately 35,000 clones in the sample, 91% were seen once. Sample: CD4+ T cells from peripheral blood mononuclear cells, taken in the third trimester of pregnancy. The receptors originated from a female donor in good health, enrolled as a control in a pregnancy study.

The rearrangement uses TRBV23-1 and TRBJ1-3; 7 nucleotides agree with TRBD1. TRBV23-1 is reported as an ORF; its role is uncertain. The CDR3 has 15 amino acids. J gave up 0 bases and V 9 bases, and 8 bases lay outside the gene matches. CDR3: CARGRDRNSGNTIYF. CDR3 DNA sequence: TGCGCCAGGGGCCGGGACAGAAACTCTGGAAACACCATATATTTT.

The chain is built from TRBV4-1 and TRBJ1-2; D gene ambiguous. Germline V gene lookup returns CDR1 MGHRA and CDR2 YSYEKL. CDR3 size: 14 residues. The V end was cut by 0 bases, the J end by 5 bases, with 10 bases between. The CDR3 reads CASSQDLLRYGYTF. CDR3 DNA sequence: TGCGCCAGCAGCCAAGATCTACTGAGATATGGCTACACCTTC.

This clone appeared once. This chain uses TRBV28 with TRBJ1-1; no clear D gene. Germline loops: CDR1 MDHEN, CDR2 SYDVKM. CDR3 length: 14 amino acids. Trimming removed 4 bases at V and 7 bases at J, with 16 bases between. The CDR3 loop reads CASSSPPGSDEAFF. The CDR3 region has the DNA TGTGCCAGCAGTTCGCCCCCCGGTTCCGATGAAGCTTTCTTT. The complete variable domain, with remaining parts taken from reference TRBV28 and TRBJ1-1, reads DVKVTQSSRYLVKRTGEKVFLECVQDMDHENMFWYRQDPGLGLRLIYFSYDVKMKEKGDIPEGYSVSREKKERFSLILESASTNQTSMYLCASSSPPGSDEAFFGQGTRLTVV.

This chain links TRBV15 with TRBJ1-5, with 7 positions matching TRBD1. The CDR3 length is 15 residues. V dropped 1 base and J dropped 7; count of bases not matched to a gene: 7. The germline V gene encodes CDR1 LNHNV and CDR2 YYDKDF (reference sequence). Written as DNA, the CDR3 is TGTGCCACCAGCAGAGCAGACAGGGTAAGACAGCCCCAGCATTTT. As protein: CATSRADRVRQPQHF.

This chain links TRBV7-2 with TRBJ2-3, with 11 bases fitting TRBD2. Germline V gives CDR1 SGHTA, CDR2 FQGNSA. The junction had 3 bases not matched to a gene; V was cut back by 1 base and J by 3 bases. This CDR3 region has 16 residues. CDR3 sequence: CASSLVSGRETDTQYF. The DNA for the CDR3 is TGTGCCAGCAGCTTAGTTAGCGGGAGGGAAACAGATACGCAGTATTTT.

This chain's CDR3 is CASRNQDEQYF. CDR3 coding DNA: TGCGCCAGCAGGAACCAGGACGAGCAGTACTTC. This chain joins TRBV5-1 and TRBJ2-7; D unresolved. CDR1 is SGHRS and CDR2 is YFSETQ in the germline V gene. V lost 5 bases to trimming and J lost 5 bases, with 8 bases between them. The CDR3 has 11 residues.